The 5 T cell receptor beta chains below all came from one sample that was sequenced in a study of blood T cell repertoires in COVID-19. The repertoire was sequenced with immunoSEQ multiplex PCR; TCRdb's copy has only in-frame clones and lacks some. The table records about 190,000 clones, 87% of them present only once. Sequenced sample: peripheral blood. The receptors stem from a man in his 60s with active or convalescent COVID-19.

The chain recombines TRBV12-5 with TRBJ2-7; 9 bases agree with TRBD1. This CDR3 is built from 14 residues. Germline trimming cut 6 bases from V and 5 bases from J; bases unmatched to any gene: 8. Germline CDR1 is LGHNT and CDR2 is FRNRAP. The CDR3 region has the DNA TGTGCTAGTGGATCCGACAGGGGGGGGAACGAGCAGTACTTC. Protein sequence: CASGSDRGGNEQYF. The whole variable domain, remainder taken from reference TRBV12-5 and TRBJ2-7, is DARVTQTPRHKVTEMGQEVTMRCQPILGHNTVFWYRQTMMQGLELLAYFRNRAPLDDSGMPKDRFSAEMPDATLATLKIQPSEPRDSAVYFCASGSDRGGNEQYFGPGTRLTVT.

The DNA of the CDR3 is TGTGCCAGCAGCCCTAGTCCCGCCGGGGAGCTGTTTTTT. Translation gives CASSPSPAGELFF. This sequence joins TRBV7-3 and TRBJ2-2; D is unclear. Trimming shortened V by 5 bases and J by 6 bases, and 10 bases separated the two germline ends. Per germline, CDR1 SGHTA and CDR2 FQGTGA. This CDR3 spans 13 amino acids.

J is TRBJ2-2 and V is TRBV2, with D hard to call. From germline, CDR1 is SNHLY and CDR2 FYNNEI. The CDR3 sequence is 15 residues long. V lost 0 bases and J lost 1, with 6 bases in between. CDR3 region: CASSEALGNTGELFF. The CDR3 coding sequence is TGTGCCAGCAGTGAAGCGCTAGGGAACACCGGGGAGCTGTTTTTT.

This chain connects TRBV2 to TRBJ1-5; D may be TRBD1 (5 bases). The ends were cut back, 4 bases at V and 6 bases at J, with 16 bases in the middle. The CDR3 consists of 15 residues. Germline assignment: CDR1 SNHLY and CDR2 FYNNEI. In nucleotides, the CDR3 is TGTGCCAGCAGTGTCGCCAGGGCTTCTAGTCAGCCCCAGCATTTT. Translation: CASSVARASSQPQHF. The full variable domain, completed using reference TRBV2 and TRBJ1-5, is EPEVTQTPSHQVTQMGQEVILRCVPISNHLYFYWYRQILGQKVEFLVSFYNNEISEKSEIFDDQFSVERPDGSNFTLKIRSTKLEDSAMYFCASSVARASSQPQHFGDGTRLSIL.

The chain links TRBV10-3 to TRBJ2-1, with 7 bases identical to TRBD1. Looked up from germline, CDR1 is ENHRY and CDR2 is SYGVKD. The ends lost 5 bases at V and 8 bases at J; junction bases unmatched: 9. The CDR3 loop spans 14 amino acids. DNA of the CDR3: TGTGCCATCAGTCCGGGACAGAGCTCCGATGAGCAGTTCTTC. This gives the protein CAISPGQSSDEQFF.